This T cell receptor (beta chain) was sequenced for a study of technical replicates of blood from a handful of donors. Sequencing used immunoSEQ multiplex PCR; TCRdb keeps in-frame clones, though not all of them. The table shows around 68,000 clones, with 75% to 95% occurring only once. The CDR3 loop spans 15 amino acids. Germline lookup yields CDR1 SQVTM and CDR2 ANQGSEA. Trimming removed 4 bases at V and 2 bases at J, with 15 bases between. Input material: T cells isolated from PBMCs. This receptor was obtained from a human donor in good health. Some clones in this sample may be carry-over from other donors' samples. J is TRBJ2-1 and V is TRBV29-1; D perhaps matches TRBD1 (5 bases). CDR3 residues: CSVVIPDTAYNEQFF. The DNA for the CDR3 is TGCAGCGTTGTAATTCCGGACACCGCCTACAATGAGCAGTTCTTC.